Below, 9 T cell receptor beta chains from the same sample are listed, as sequenced in a study of siplizumab effects on memory and regulatory T cells. Only in-frame clones appear in the TCRdb table, and some are missing; sequencing was by immunoSEQ multiplex PCR. The data hold fewer than 130,000 clones, with around nine tenths observed a single time. Sequencing was performed on CD4+ T cells sorted from blood. The source of these receptors is a human donor in good health.

V gene TRBV2 combines with J gene TRBJ1-1; TRBD1 agrees at 7 bases. The CDR3 extends over 13 amino acids. The V gene end was trimmed by 6 bases and the J gene end by 3 bases; junction bases not matched to a gene: 4. CDR1 and CDR2 from the germline V gene are SNHLY and FYNNEI. The CDR3 coding sequence is TGTGCCAGCAGAGAGGACAGGCACACTGAAGCTTTCTTT. This gives the protein CASREDRHTEAFF.

The chain combines TRBV30 with TRBJ1-3, with D hard to call. Germline V gene sequence: CDR1 GTSNPN, CDR2 SVGIG (reference sequence). The V end lost 0 bases, the J end lost 6 bases, and 24 bases lay between the germline ends. The CDR3 spans 18 residues. This CDR3 reads CAWSVTRATAKVTNTIYF. CDR3 nucleotides: TGTGCCTGGAGTGTAACAAGAGCAACAGCAAAGGTCACAAACACCATATATTTT.

The chain recombines TRBV4-1 with TRBJ1-2, with no clear D. Germline loops: CDR1 MGHRA, CDR2 YSYEKL. This CDR3 has 12 amino acids. The V end lost 0 bases, the J end lost 4 bases, and 3 bases lay between the germline ends. Here the CDR3 DNA reads TGCGCCAGCAGCCAAGACAGCTATGGCTACACCTTC. It codes for CASSQDSYGYTF.

V usage is TRBV5-8 and J usage is TRBJ2-3; TRBD2 aligns across 8 bases. Trimming removed 4 bases from V and 9 bases from J; junction bases left unmatched: 10. The CDR3 contains 14 residues. Germline loops: CDR1 SGHTS, CDR2 YDEGEE. The CDR3 here is CASSPQTSGRTQYF. CDR3 DNA sequence: TGTGCCAGCAGCCCGCAAACTAGCGGAAGGACGCAGTATTTT.

V and J are TRBV5-1 and TRBJ2-7; 7 nucleotides agree with TRBD1. Trimming took 4 bases from V and 0 from J; bases not matched to a gene: 7. Germline CDR1 reads SGHRS; CDR2 reads YFSETQ. This CDR3 spans 15 amino acids. CDR3 loop: CASSRDSSSSYEQYF. CDR3 nucleotide sequence: TGCGCCAGCAGCCGGGACAGCTCCTCCTCCTACGAGCAGTACTTC.

This chain uses TRBV18 with TRBJ2-7; tentatively, D is TRBD2 (6 bases). V dropped 6 bases and J dropped 1 base, with 16 bases sitting between them. Germline CDR1 and CDR2: KGHSH and LQKENI. The CDR3 loop spans 15 amino acids. CDR3 region: CASSRGDLLSYEQYF. The DNA for the CDR3 is TGTGCCAGCTCGCGCGGGGACCTGCTTTCCTACGAGCAGTACTTC.

CDR3 loop: CASSLGQYYGYTF. The CDR3 bases are TGTGCCAGCAGCTTGGGACAGTACTATGGCTACACCTTC. The chain links TRBV5-6 to TRBJ1-2; D perhaps matches TRBD1 (5 bases). Between the trimmed V and J ends, which lost 0 bases and 3 bases, there was a span of 6 bases. CDR1 is SGHDT, CDR2 YYEEEE, per germline. The CDR3 sequence is 13 residues long.

The chain uses TRBV27 and TRBJ1-4; TRBD1 matches at 10 bases. CDR1 is MNHEY and CDR2 is SMNVEV in the germline V gene (reference sequence). The V gene end was trimmed by 3 bases and the J gene end by 4 bases; junction bases not matched to a gene: 5. The CDR3 is 16 amino acids. The CDR3: CASSFRGTGVNEKLFF. CDR3 DNA: TGTGCCAGCAGTTTTCGCGGGACAGGGGTTAATGAAAAACTGTTTTTT.

J is TRBJ2-6 and V is TRBV19; weak D call: TRBD2 (5 bases). The CDR3 has 15 amino acids. Germline V gene data show CDR1 as LNHDA and CDR2 as SQIVND (reference sequence). V was pared by 7 bases and J by 0 bases, with 10 bases between. The CDR3 spells CASMRAPSGANVLTF. In DNA form, the CDR3 reads TGTGCCAGTATGCGGGCGCCCTCTGGGGCCAACGTCCTGACTTTC.